Detailed here is one T cell receptor beta chain. Between the trimmed V and J ends, which lost 3 bases and 0 bases, there was a span of 14 bases. The germline gives CDR1 PRHDT, CDR2 FYEKMQ (reference sequence). This CDR3 contains 16 residues. Original analysis: Reference gene primers were amplified, and this amplification served to estimate nucleated cell counts. Profiling relied on immunoSEQ multiplex PCR, and the TCRdb table lists in-frame clones only, not all of them. The V and J calls and clone size are taken from that table; D and trimming were inferred from the DNA. The sample records tens of thousands of clones, roughly 90% being singletons. The source of the sample is a study of blood T cell repertoires in COVID-19. Background on the study: Samples representing acute and convalescent COVID-19 were sourced from the United States, Italy and Spain. From T cells, B-cell-depleted T cells, or PBMCs came the material, which was cDNA or gDNA.

The sequenced sample consisted of peripheral blood. This chain connects TRBV13 to TRBJ1-1; perhaps TRBD1 as D (5 bases). This sequence originates from a woman in her 50s with active or convalescent COVID-19. Here the CDR3 reads CASSFNYRQMNTEAFF. The CDR3 bases are TGTGCCAGCAGCTTTAACTACCGACAGATGAACACTGAAGCTTTCTTT.